Shown below are 22 T cell receptor beta chains from a single sample sequenced in a study of molecular identifiers for immune sequencing clone quantification. TCRdb itself ran the PCR reads through MiXCR, one entry per CDR3 protein. The table lists about 510,000 distinct CDR3 sequences, over 20% of them singletons. Sequencing input: naive CD8+ T cells from blood, with Jurkat cell RNA spiked in. As for subset: FACS-sorted CD8+CD4-CCR7+CD45RA+ naive T cells. These TCRs come from a human donor in good health. Some libraries in this study had Jurkat cell RNA spiked in.

This clonotype has a handful of counts. The chain combines TRBV29-1 with TRBJ1-2, with 9 bases that match TRBD1. CDR1 is SQVTM, CDR2 ANQGSEA, per germline. This CDR3 has 13 amino acids. V shed 1 base and J 8 bases; nucleotides not matched to a gene: 5. The CDR3, as DNA: TGCAGCGTTGAAGTCGGGACAGGGCTCGGCTACACCTTC. This sequence encodes CSVEVGTGLGYTF.

This clonotype was seen repeatedly, ten times or more. The chain is built from TRBV4-1 and TRBJ1-1; unclear D gene. Trimming removed 1 base at V and 2 bases at J, with 8 bases between. Germline CDR1 reads MGHRA; CDR2 reads YSYEKL. This CDR3 is 14 amino acids long. CDR3 coding DNA: TGCGCCAGCAGCCAAGGAGCAAGTAACACTGAAGCTTTCTTT. This sequence encodes CASSQGASNTEAFF.

The rearrangement uses TRBV5-1 and TRBJ2-1; tentatively, D is TRBD2 (6 bases). The germline V and J ends were trimmed by 5 bases and 8 bases, with 8 bases remaining between them. The CDR3 is made up of 11 amino acids. CDR1 is SGHRS and CDR2 is YFSETQ in the germline V gene. The CDR3 spells CASSWGDEQFF. The CDR3 coding sequence is TGCGCCAGCAGTTGGGGGGATGAGCAGTTCTTC.

This clonotype was detected only once. V usage is TRBV27 and J usage is TRBJ2-3; no definite D call. CDR1 and CDR2 (germline): MNHEY, SMNVEV (reference sequence). V lost 5 bases to trimming and J lost 1 base, with 19 bases between them. The CDR3 sequence is 17 residues long. The CDR3 region is CASSPPASTPRTDTQYF. As DNA, the CDR3 is TGTGCCAGCAGTCCCCCAGCGTCAACTCCCCGCACAGATACGCAGTATTTT.

The chain joins TRBV6-6 to TRBJ2-3; perhaps TRBD2 as D (7 bases). Germline assignment: CDR1 MNHNY and CDR2 SVGAGI (reference sequence). Trimming removed 2 bases at V and 4 bases at J, with 22 bases between. This CDR3 is 18 amino acids long. Written as DNA, the CDR3 is TGTGCCAGCAGTTACCCCTGGGGGGCGGGAGATGAGGCAGATACGCAGTATTTT. Its translation is CASSYPWGAGDEADTQYF.

Comments on this clonotype: A much larger clone differs from this one at a single base, so this may be a read error. The conserved closing phenylalanine or tryptophan is absent in this CDR3, likely reflecting a read error. For the CDR3, the DNA is TGCAGCGTTGCTACAGGGGGCGTGGATACTGAAGCTTTCCTT. It is translated as CSVATGGVDTEAFL. The chain carries TRBV29-1 and TRBJ1-1, with 9 bases that match TRBD1. V shed 4 bases and J 5 bases; nucleotides not matched to a gene: 8. This CDR3 region has 14 residues. Germline assignment: CDR1 SQVTM and CDR2 ANQGSEA.

This clonotype was observed a handful of times. The rearrangement links TRBV5-6 to TRBJ2-7, with a possible D match to TRBD1 (5 bases). Trimming shortened V by 0 bases and J by 7 bases, and 17 bases separated the two germline ends. The V gene's germline CDR1 is SGHDT and CDR2 YYEEEE. The length of the CDR3 is 15 residues. CDR3 nucleotides: TGTGCCAGCAGCTTGGCCTGGGAAAGGGGTAAGGAGCAGTACTTC. It translates to CASSLAWERGKEQYF.

A word on this clonotype: It is likely a read error, because the conserved phenylalanine at the end of the CDR3 is missing. The chain couples TRBV12-3 or TRBV12-4 to TRBJ2-1; 8 bases are shared with TRBD2. The CDR3 sequence is 16 residues long. V was pared by 6 bases and J by 8 bases, with 15 bases of the junction left unmatched. For the CDR3, the DNA is TGTGCCAGCAGGCCCGTGCGGACTAGCTACGGCGATGAGCAGTTCTTA. It codes for CASRPVRTSYGDEQFL.

The chain has TRBV5-6 and TRBJ1-5; a weak D match, TRBD1 (6 bases). Trimming stripped 4 bases from V and 5 bases from J, with 13 bases between. The germline V gene has CDR1 SGHDT and CDR2 YYEEEE. The CDR3 is 14 amino acids. The CDR3 loop is CASSKDSSYQPQHF. The CDR3 DNA follows: TGTGCCAGCAGCAAGGACAGTTCTTATCAGCCCCAGCATTTT.

At least ten counts were recorded for this clonotype. The chain couples TRBV19 to TRBJ2-3; D remains unclear. In germline, CDR1 is LNHDA, CDR2 SQIVND (reference sequence). V lost 2 bases and J 2 bases, leaving 8 bases between the germline ends. This CDR3 is built from 14 residues. The CDR3, as DNA: TGTGCCAGTAGTATATCCGGAAACACAGATACGCAGTATTTT. Translation gives CASSISGNTDTQYF.

This clonotype was counted ten times or more. The genes are TRBV29-1 and TRBJ2-2; no reliable D call. Trimming pared 6 bases from V and 6 bases from J, leaving 11 bases between. The germline V gene has CDR1 SQVTM and CDR2 ANQGSEA. The CDR3 length is 12 residues. The CDR3 nucleotides read TGCAGCGTCCTAGGCGTGCCCGGGGAGCTGTTTTTT. Its translation: CSVLGVPGELFF.

This clonotype showed up just a few times. The rearrangement links TRBV19 to TRBJ2-5; D is unresolved. The CDR3 has 14 amino acids. Germline-derived CDR1 and CDR2 are LNHDA and SQIVND (reference sequence). Trimming removed 3 bases at V and 1 base at J, with 9 bases between. CDR3 sequence: CASSIGFFQETQYF. The CDR3 DNA reads as TGTGCCAGTAGTATTGGTTTCTTCCAAGAGACCCAGTACTTC.

This clonotype was recorded a few times. V is TRBV7-9 and J is TRBJ2-7; TRBD1 might be the D (6 bases). V lost 5 bases to trimming and J lost 4 bases, with 15 bases between them. The CDR3 is made up of 14 amino acids. CDR1 is SEHNR and CDR2 is FQNEAQ in the germline V gene (reference sequence). The CDR3 sequence: CASSRPGQEYEQYF. In nucleotides, the CDR3 is TGTGCCAGCAGCCGCCCGGGACAAGAGTACGAGCAGTACTTC.

For this clonotype: The junction does not match germline at one end; this may be a read error. This chain uses TRBV4-1 with TRBJ1-4; 12 bases map to TRBD1. The CDR3 runs to 16 residues. Germline CDR1 MGHRA, CDR2 YSYEKL. CDR3 in amino acids: CASSPGQGAPNEKLVF. In nucleotides, the CDR3 is TGCGCCAGCAGCCCGGGACAGGGGGCGCCTAATGAAAAACTGGTTTTT.

The chain uses TRBV27 and TRBJ2-7, with 7 nucleotides matching TRBD1. Trimming took 1 base from V and 3 from J; bases not matched to a gene: 3. Germline CDR1 reads MNHEY; CDR2 reads SMNVEV (reference sequence). The CDR3 has 14 residues. In DNA, the CDR3 is TGTGCCAGCAGTTTATATTCAGGGGGCTACGAGCAGTACTTC. Amino acid sequence: CASSLYSGGYEQYF.

This clonotype appeared many times. This chain links TRBV7-9 with TRBJ2-7; D ambiguous. Trimming took 5 bases from V and 6 from J, leaving 14 bases between them. This CDR3 region has 13 residues. Germline CDR1 SEHNR, CDR2 FQNEAQ (reference sequence). Here the CDR3 DNA reads TGTGCCAGCAGCCCGGCCGGGTCGACCGAGCAGTACTTC. This sequence encodes CASSPAGSTEQYF.

A note on this clonotype: Given a much more abundant clone one base away, this may be a read error. The chain joins TRBV4-3 to TRBJ2-7; tentative D call: TRBD1 (5 bases). The V gene's germline CDR1 is LGHNA and CDR2 YSLEER. CDR3 length: 14 amino acids. Trimming shortened V by 5 bases and J by 2 bases, and 13 bases separated the two germline ends. DNA of the CDR3: TGCGCCAGCAGCGCCTGGACAAGGACCTACGAGCAGTACTTC. The encoded protein is CASSAWTRTYEQYF.

This clonotype has a count of ten or more. This chain joins TRBV7-2 and TRBJ2-3; D remains ambiguous. V lost 4 bases to trimming and J lost 6 bases, with 11 bases between them. This CDR3 has 13 amino acids. CDR1 SGHTA and CDR2 FQGNSA come from the germline V gene. The CDR3 loop is CASSSPLLDTQYF. As DNA, the CDR3 is TGTGCCAGCAGCTCGCCGTTATTGGATACGCAGTATTTT.

This chain joins TRBV7-9 and TRBJ2-7; 8 nucleotides agree with TRBD1. Germline values: CDR1 SEHNR, CDR2 FQNEAQ (reference sequence). The trim removed 3 bases at V and 0 bases at J, leaving 7 bases unmatched. This CDR3 has 16 residues. The CDR3 region is CASSFSQGAGSYEQYF. The CDR3 coding sequence is TGTGCCAGCAGCTTTTCCCAGGGGGCGGGCTCCTACGAGCAGTACTTC.

This clonotype was seen repeatedly, ten times or more. V and J are TRBV20-1 and TRBJ2-3; D is uncertain. The CDR3 is 12 residues long. Germline V CDR1 and CDR2: DFQATT, SNEGSKA (reference sequence). Trimming left V 5 bases short and J 3 bases short, with 9 bases between. This CDR3 is CSAGFITDTQYF. The CDR3 DNA reads TGCAGTGCTGGATTTATTACAGATACGCAGTATTTT.

This clonotype has a handful of counts. The V and J genes are TRBV12-3 or TRBV12-4 and TRBJ2-3; D is ambiguous. V lost 3 bases and J lost 2, with 12 bases in between. This CDR3 is built from 15 residues. The DNA of the CDR3 is TGTGCCAGCAGTTTCTTCGCTAGGAACACAGATACGCAGTATTTT. It codes for CASSFFARNTDTQYF.

The chain has TRBV27 and TRBJ2-7; weak D call: TRBD1 (6 bases). In germline, CDR1 is MNHEY, CDR2 SMNVEV (reference sequence). The CDR3 runs 15 residues. Trimming cost V 2 bases and J 3 bases, with 14 bases left between them. Here the CDR3 DNA reads TGTGCCAGCAGTTTAACAGGGCAAACTCTCTACGAGCAGTACTTC. Protein product: CASSLTGQTLYEQYF.